This passage covers 16 T cell receptor beta chains from one sample sequenced in a study of cytomegalovirus exposure and HLA in healthy donors. The PCR ran on 60 Vbeta and 13 Jbeta primers. Sequencing was performed with immunoSEQ multiplex PCR; in TCRdb, only in-frame clones are kept and a portion is missing. The data hold some 140,000 clones, with roughly 74% observed a single time. Sequenced input: PBMCs. The origin of the receptors is a man aged 18 to 29 in good health and CMV-seronegative.

The rearrangement joins TRBV5-1 to TRBJ2-2, with D maybe TRBD2 (5 bases). Germline-derived CDR1 and CDR2 are SGHRS and YFSETQ. Between the trimmed V and J ends, which lost 4 bases and 1 base, there was a span of 11 bases. The CDR3 sequence is 15 residues long. CDR3 sequence: CASSLYSGNTGELFF. CDR3 nucleotide sequence: TGCGCCAGCAGCCTTTACAGCGGGAACACCGGGGAGCTGTTTTTT.

This clone was counted only a few times. The chain is built from TRBV2 and TRBJ1-3; D possibly corresponds to TRBD1 (5 bases). The CDR3 is 17 amino acids. Trimming took 8 bases from V and 0 from J, leaving 20 bases between them. Looked up from germline, CDR1 is SNHLY and CDR2 is FYNNEI. The CDR3, as DNA: TGTGCCAGCTCTCGAGCCACTCAGGGCATCTCTGGAAACACCATATATTTT. Translated, it gives CASSRATQGISGNTIYF.

V is TRBV6-1 and J is TRBJ2-7; 13 bases are a match to TRBD2. In germline, CDR1 is MNHNS, CDR2 SASEGT. The V segment lost 4 bases and the J segment 0 bases; nucleotides outside the gene matches: 9. The CDR3 totals 18 residues. The CDR3 sequence: CASSGWTSGGPSSYEQYV. The CDR3, as DNA: TGTGCCAGCAGTGGATGGACTAGCGGGGGCCCGAGCTCCTACGAGCAGTACGTC.

The V and J genes are TRBV6-5 and TRBJ1-2, with 7 positions matching TRBD1. Trimming at V came to 6 bases and at J to 0 bases, leaving 4 bases not matched to a gene. The CDR3 runs 14 residues. Looked up from germline, CDR1 is MNHEY and CDR2 is SVGAGI. The CDR3 here is CASRPTGTNYGYTF. In DNA form, the CDR3 reads TGTGCCAGCAGACCGACAGGGACTAACTATGGCTACACCTTC.

J is TRBJ1-2 and V is TRBV6-5; TRBD1 matches at 11 bases. Looked up from germline, CDR1 is MNHEY and CDR2 is SVGAGI. The CDR3 sequence is 15 residues long. The ends lost 6 bases at V and 8 bases at J; junction bases unmatched: 11. This CDR3 reads CASSPGGQGARGYTF. CDR3 nucleotides: TGTGCCAGCAGCCCCGGAGGACAGGGGGCGAGGGGCTACACCTTC.

The chain links TRBV5-5 to TRBJ1-2; 8 bases map to TRBD1. The CDR3 is 16 amino acids. Germline trimming cut 2 bases from V and 7 bases from J; bases unmatched to any gene: 13. Per the germline V gene, CDR1 is SGHKS and CDR2 is YYEKEE (reference sequence). Here the CDR3 reads CASSFLIQGARGGYTF. CDR3 sequence (DNA): TGTGCCAGCAGCTTTTTGATCCAGGGGGCGCGAGGTGGCTACACCTTC.

V and J are TRBV16 and TRBJ1-2, with D hard to call. Germline V gene data show CDR1 as KGHSY and CDR2 as FQNENV. V lost 0 bases to trimming and J lost 5 bases, with 19 bases between them. This CDR3 region has 17 residues. CDR3 coding DNA: TGTGCCAGCAGCCAATCGTATAATTCGTTTGGAGGATATGGCTACACCTTC. This encodes CASSQSYNSFGGYGYTF.

This clone was recorded a few times. The V and J genes are TRBV7-9 and TRBJ2-3; TRBD2 aligns across 9 bases. V shed 2 bases and J 3 bases; nucleotides not matched to a gene: 6. This CDR3 comprises 16 residues. Germline V gene lookup returns CDR1 SEHNR and CDR2 FQNEAQ (reference sequence). The CDR3 coding sequence is TGTGCCAGCAGCTTAATGAGCGGGGGGATAACAGATACGCAGTATTTT. Its translation: CASSLMSGGITDTQYF. Full variable domain (outside the CDR3, taken from reference TRBV7-9 and TRBJ2-3): DTGVSQNPRHKITKRGQNVTFRCDPISEHNRLYWYRQTLGQGPEFLTYFQNEAQLEKSRLLSDRFSAERPKGSFSTLEIQRTEQGDSAMYLCASSLMSGGITDTQYFGPGTRLTVL.

The rearrangement joins TRBV27 to TRBJ2-1, with a weak D call TRBD1 (7 bases). The CDR3 runs 15 residues. Trimming stripped 3 bases from V and 2 bases from J, with 11 bases between. Germline V CDR1 and CDR2: MNHEY, SMNVEV (reference sequence). CDR3 sequence reads: CASSFARGAYNEQFF. CDR3 sequence (DNA): TGTGCCAGCAGTTTCGCCAGGGGGGCCTACAATGAGCAGTTCTTC.

The chain uses TRBV4-3 and TRBJ1-2; TRBD1 is a possible D gene (6 bases). This CDR3 comprises 15 residues. Trimming cost V 1 base and J 4 bases, with 13 bases left between them. Germline V lookup: CDR1 LGHNA, CDR2 YSLEER. DNA for the CDR3: TGCGCCAGCAGCCAAGTCCGGGACAAGATCTATGGCTACACCTTC. As protein: CASSQVRDKIYGYTF.

The CDR3 nucleotides are TGTGCCAGCGACCGGGACAGGGGTTATGACGAGCAGTACTTC. Its protein is CASDRDRGYDEQYF. V and J are TRBV2 and TRBJ2-7; 10 nucleotides match TRBD1. The junction had 9 bases not matched to a gene; V was cut back by 8 bases and J by 5 bases. The CDR3 is 14 amino acids. CDR1 and CDR2 (germline): SNHLY, FYNNEI.

This chain uses TRBV28 with TRBJ2-7; 12 nucleotides line up with TRBD2. The CDR3 length is 15 residues. With V trimmed by 4 bases and J by 7 bases, 8 bases remained unmatched. The germline CDR1 and CDR2 sequences are MDHEN and SYDVKM. As DNA, the CDR3 is TGTGCCAGCAGTTCCGCTAGCGGGGGGGCGGCTGAGCAGTACGTC. This codes for CASSSASGGAAEQYV.

The CDR3 loop reads CASSLGPLRGLAGGSRVADTQYF. The DNA of the CDR3 is TGTGCCAGCAGTTTGGGCCCATTAAGGGGACTAGCGGGGGGTTCCCGTGTGGCAGATACGCAGTATTTT. V and J are TRBV28 and TRBJ2-3; TRBD2 aligns across 15 bases. The CDR3 spans 23 residues. V trimming: 3 bases; J trimming: 4 bases; junction bases outside the gene matches: 23. Per the germline V gene, CDR1 is MDHEN and CDR2 is SYDVKM.

This sequence joins TRBV7-3 and TRBJ1-5, with 10 nucleotides matching TRBD1. The CDR3 is 14 residues long. The ends lost 4 bases at V and 9 bases at J; junction bases unmatched: 6. Germline V gene lookup returns CDR1 SGHTA and CDR2 FQGTGA. The CDR3 spells CASSSGTGVSPQHF. The CDR3 coding sequence is TGTGCCAGCAGCTCAGGGACAGGGGTATCGCCCCAGCATTTT.

The CDR3 coding sequence is TGTGCCAGCAGCTTAGAGAGGACTTCCTACGAGCAGTACGTC. The encoded protein is CASSLERTSYEQYV. The gene calls are TRBV7-2 and TRBJ2-7, with D perhaps matching TRBD2 (5 bases). CDR1 is SGHTA, CDR2 FQGNSA, per germline. Trimming pared 1 base from V and 1 base from J, leaving 8 bases between. There are 14 residues in the CDR3.

The V and J genes are TRBV15 and TRBJ1-5; TRBD1 is a possible D gene (6 bases). The V gene lost 0 bases and the J gene lost 7 bases, with 13 bases spanning the gap. Germline V gene data show CDR1 as LNHNV and CDR2 as YYDKDF (reference sequence). The CDR3 loop spans 15 amino acids. CDR3 coding DNA: TGTGCCACCAGCAGAGAGGGGGGAGGGGGACAGCCCCAGCATTTT. Translating gives CATSREGGGGQPQHF.